The source of this T cell receptor beta chain is a study of STAT3 mutations in large granular lymphocyte leukemia. Study-level background: Among longitudinally sequenced T-LGLL patients, roughly half had canonical activating STAT3 mutations detected.

Unmatched junction bases numbered 9, after V lost 5 bases and J lost 4 bases. This CDR3 region has 15 residues. Germline lookup yields CDR1 SGHNT and CDR2 YENEEA. TCRdb's copy holds only in-frame clones and misses some; the assay was immunoSEQ multiplex PCR. The data contain thousands of clones, roughly 90% of them singletons. In the case of this clone: Its antigen remains unidentified.

Study findings and constraints: In several patients, dominant TCR clone burden exceeded STAT3 mutant burden, suggesting STAT3 mutation arose secondarily. At least one immunodominant TCR beta clonotype appeared in every T-cell large granular lymphocyte leukemia patient. After therapy, about 35% of the 18 patients switched clonotypes, all new clones STAT3 wild type. A small but highly pathogenic clone may have been missed.

This receptor was identified in a man aged 60 to 69 with T-cell large granular lymphocyte leukemia. Some clones in this sample may be carry-over from other donors' samples. The chain joins TRBV11-3 to TRBJ2-7; 9 bases agree with TRBD1. Material for sequencing was peripheral blood mononuclear cells. CDR3 nucleotide sequence: TGTGCCAGCAGCCAAGCGGGGACAGGGATATACGAGCAGTACTTC. Protein: CASSQAGTGIYEQYF. The entire variable domain, with the rest obtained from reference TRBV11-3 and TRBJ2-7, is as follows: EAGVVQSPRYKIIEKKQPVAFWCNPISGHNTLYWYLQNLGQGPELLIRYENEEAVDDSQLPKDRFSAERLKGVDSTLKIQPAELGDSAVYLCASSQAGTGIYEQYFGPGTRLTVT.